Each of the 20 T cell receptor beta chains below was sequenced from the same sample in a study of T cells in Graves' hyperthyroidism and ophthalmopathy. TCR beta CDR3 sequences were amplified from RNA transcripts. TCR CDR3 regions were first amplified by RT-PCR with HTBI primers. MiXCR was run by TCRdb on the multiplex PCR reads, yielding one entry per CDR3 protein. The sample has about 360,000 distinct CDR3 sequences; roughly 19% are singletons. Sequences were obtained from blood. These receptor sequences come from a woman between 18 and 30 years old with Graves' hyperthyroidism.

In this sample, this clonotype turned up many times. The chain combines TRBV20-1 with TRBJ2-7, with TRBD2 matching 7 bases. CDR1 is DFQATT, CDR2 SNEGSKA, per germline (reference sequence). V dropped 6 bases and J dropped 5; count of bases not matched to a gene: 10. The CDR3 totals 13 residues. For the CDR3, the DNA is TGCAGTGCGGGGCGGGGGTTCCCCGACGAGCAGTACTTC. Amino acid sequence: CSAGRGFPDEQYF.

This clonotype was seen many times. This chain uses TRBV9 with TRBJ2-7, with 10 bases identical to TRBD2. The CDR3 is 15 amino acids. Looked up from germline, CDR1 is SGDLS and CDR2 is YYNGEE. V dropped 2 bases and J dropped 3; count of bases not matched to a gene: 5. In nucleotides, the CDR3 is TGTGCCAGCAGCGTCGGTAGCGGGGGGAACTACGAGCAGTACTTC. Encoded protein: CASSVGSGGNYEQYF.

This clonotype was recorded at least ten times. The chain links TRBV11-2 to TRBJ1-6; 7 bases are a match to TRBD1. The CDR3 sequence is 14 residues long. Germline V gene lookup returns CDR1 SGHAT and CDR2 FQNNGV. V lost 4 bases to trimming and J lost 9 bases; unmatched junction nucleotides: 6. The chain's CDR3 is CASSSGQFASPLHF. The CDR3 nucleotides read TGTGCCAGCAGCTCGGGACAGTTTGCTTCACCCCTCCACTTT.

This clonotype was observed at least ten times. The chain combines TRBV6-1 with TRBJ2-5; 8 nucleotides align to TRBD1. The germline V gene encodes CDR1 MNHNS and CDR2 SASEGT. The CDR3 covers 16 residues. The J segment lost 7 bases and the V segment lost 6 bases, leaving 16 bases of the junction unmatched. DNA for the CDR3: TGTGCCAGCAGGCCTCAGGGGACAGGCCTCCCAGGGACCCAGTACTTC. Translation: CASRPQGTGLPGTQYF.

This clonotype was detected ten times or more. The rearrangement joins TRBV12-3 or TRBV12-4 to TRBJ1-4; D unresolved. The CDR3 consists of 13 residues. V gave up 9 bases and J gave up 7 bases, with 15 bases separating them. The CDR3: CASFVDGSEKLFF. As DNA, the CDR3 is TGTGCCAGTTTCGTCGACGGGTCTGAAAAACTGTTTTTT.

The CDR3 DNA reads TGTGCCAGTCTACGGCGGGAGTTCCAAGAGACCCAGTACTTC. It translates to CASLRREFQETQYF. This sequence joins TRBV2 and TRBJ2-5; 7 nucleotides match TRBD2. CDR1 SNHLY and CDR2 FYNNEI come from the germline V gene. The CDR3 sequence is 14 residues long. V gave up 9 bases and J gave up 1 base; unmatched junction bases: 8.

This clonotype was counted many times. The rearrangement links TRBV19 to TRBJ1-2; D not certain. Germline values: CDR1 LNHDA, CDR2 SQIVND (reference sequence). V was trimmed by 6 bases and J by 5 bases, leaving 10 bases between them. CDR3 length: 12 residues. This CDR3 is CASRESGYGYTF. CDR3 nucleotides: TGTGCCAGTAGAGAGTCCGGGTATGGCTACACCTTC.

This clonotype was seen repeatedly, ten times or more. This rearrangement joins TRBV4-1 to TRBJ1-5; 7 nucleotides align to TRBD1. Germline V lookup: CDR1 MGHRA, CDR2 YSYEKL. The CDR3 is made up of 17 amino acids. Trimming removed 4 bases from V and 4 bases from J; junction bases left unmatched: 13. The CDR3 loop reads CASSLRGGGTVNQPQHF. The CDR3 coding sequence is TGCGCCAGCAGCCTCAGAGGGGGGGGGACAGTAAATCAGCCCCAGCATTTT.

This clonotype was seen ten or more times. V and J are TRBV20-1 and TRBJ1-1; D is ambiguous. This CDR3 has 12 residues. V lost 3 bases, J lost 5 bases, and 10 bases lay in between. Germline assignment: CDR1 DFQATT and CDR2 SNEGSKA (reference sequence). The CDR3 DNA reads as TGCAGTGCTAGTCGGGAGGGAACTGAAGCTTTCTTT. This gives the protein CSASREGTEAFF.

This clonotype came up many times. The V and J genes are TRBV7-2 and TRBJ1-2; no firm D call. Trimming shortened V by 0 bases and J by 7 bases, and 12 bases separated the two germline ends. Germline CDR1 reads SGHTA; CDR2 reads FQGNSA. This CDR3 contains 14 residues. The CDR3 reads CASSLAGERPGYTF. CDR3 bases: TGTGCCAGCAGCTTAGCTGGGGAGAGACCTGGCTACACCTTC.

J is TRBJ1-5 and V is TRBV2; D gene unclear. This CDR3 region has 13 residues. Trimming shortened V by 5 bases and J by 3 bases, and 8 bases separated the two germline ends. Per the germline V gene, CDR1 is SNHLY and CDR2 is FYNNEI. The CDR3 region is CASSPRTNQPQHF. The CDR3 DNA sequence: TGTGCCAGCAGTCCCAGGACCAATCAGCCCCAGCATTTT.

This clonotype was picked up many times. As DNA, the CDR3 is TGTGCCTGGAAGGACGGTGCATACACCTTC. This gives the protein CAWKDGAYTF. The genes are TRBV30 and TRBJ1-2; no clear D. This CDR3 comprises 10 residues. Trimming pared 4 bases from V and 11 bases from J, leaving 11 bases between. CDR1 and CDR2 from the germline V gene are GTSNPN and SVGIG (reference sequence).

This clonotype was counted many times. V is TRBV7-9 and J is TRBJ2-2; tentative D call: TRBD2 (6 bases). The germline V gene has CDR1 SEHNR and CDR2 FQNEAQ (reference sequence). This CDR3 has 14 residues. Trimming shortened V by 6 bases and J by 1 base, and 9 bases separated the two germline ends. The CDR3 DNA reads TGTGCCAGCAGAGGCGGGGAGAACACCGGGGAGCTGTTTTTT. Protein sequence: CASRGGENTGELFF.

The gene calls are TRBV6-1 and TRBJ1-5; a possible D gene is TRBD1 (5 bases). V lost 6 bases to trimming and J lost 0 bases, with 15 bases between them. The CDR3 covers 16 residues. From germline, CDR1 is MNHNS and CDR2 SASEGT. The CDR3 region has the DNA TGTGCCAGCAGGTCGAGACAGTCGTATAGCAATCAGCCCCAGCATTTT. This sequence encodes CASRSRQSYSNQPQHF.

In its sample, this clonotype was seen many times. J is TRBJ1-5 and V is TRBV27; maybe TRBD1 (6 bases). The CDR3 has 14 amino acids. Trimming stripped 3 bases from V and 7 bases from J, with 13 bases between. CDR1 is MNHEY and CDR2 is SMNVEV in the germline V gene (reference sequence). CDR3 protein: CASSFQGGGQPQHF. Written as DNA, the CDR3 is TGTGCCAGCAGTTTTCAGGGAGGGGGGCAGCCCCAGCATTTT.

This clonotype was observed at least ten times. V usage is TRBV5-1 and J usage is TRBJ1-2; no firm D call. CDR3 length: 14 residues. Trimming pared 7 bases from V and 1 base from J, leaving 14 bases between. Germline V gene lookup returns CDR1 SGHRS and CDR2 YFSETQ. DNA of the CDR3: TGCGCCAGCTCCGCAACGGATTTTAACTATGGCTACACCTTC. Amino acid sequence: CASSATDFNYGYTF.

The sample holds many counts of this clonotype. The V and J genes are TRBV4-2 and TRBJ2-7, with D unclear. The V and J ends lost 4 bases and 1 base respectively, with 14 bases between them. The CDR3 is made up of 15 amino acids. In germline, CDR1 is LGHNA, CDR2 YNFKEQ. CDR3 loop: CASSRERTRSYEQYF. CDR3 DNA: TGTGCCAGCAGCCGAGAGCGTACTCGTTCCTACGAGCAGTACTTC.

This clonotype was recorded many times. This chain links TRBV5-1 with TRBJ1-1, with 8 bases fitting TRBD1. V gave up 3 bases and J gave up 4 bases; unmatched junction bases: 14. CDR1 SGHRS and CDR2 YFSETQ come from the germline V gene. The CDR3 spans 17 residues. CDR3 bases: TGCGCCAGCAGCTACCAGGGGGCGGCTACATACTCCACTGAAGCTTTCTTT. Its translation is CASSYQGAATYSTEAFF.

The chain carries TRBV20-1 and TRBJ2-5, with 11 bases identical to TRBD2. The germline gives CDR1 DFQATT, CDR2 SNEGSKA (reference sequence). The CDR3 length is 14 residues. V lost 2 bases, J lost 4 bases, and 3 bases stayed unmatched. CDR3 nucleotides: TGCAGTGCTAGAAGGCTAGCGGGAGGAGAGACCCAGTACTTC. This encodes CSARRLAGGETQYF.

The sample holds many counts of this clonotype. The chain joins TRBV27 to TRBJ2-2, with 8 bases identical to TRBD2. Trimming at V came to 4 bases and at J to 7 bases, leaving 8 bases not matched to a gene. Germline V gene lookup returns CDR1 MNHEY and CDR2 SMNVEV (reference sequence). This CDR3 is built from 15 residues. In DNA form, the CDR3 reads TGTGCCAGCAGTTCCCCACGGGGGGGAGGCGGGGAGCTGTTTTTT. Protein: CASSSPRGGGGELFF.